This T cell receptor (beta chain) was sequenced during a study of T cell repertoires in cytomegalovirus infection. This clonotype has a handful of counts. A single record per CDR3 protein comes from TCRdb applying MiXCR to the reads. This table has over 150,000 distinct CDR3 sequences, roughly a sixth appearing once. There are 14 residues in the CDR3. The trim removed 6 bases at V and 6 bases at J, leaving 6 bases unmatched. Germline values: CDR1 MNHEY, CDR2 SVGAGI. This sequence was found in a human donor in good health (CMV status not recorded). Some clones in this sample may be carry-over from other donors' samples. Sequencing used CD8+ T cells from PBMCs. V gene TRBV6-5 combines with J gene TRBJ1-4, with 8 bases matching TRBD1. CDR3: CASSLDRDDEKLFF. CDR3 DNA: TGTGCCAGCAGCTTGGACAGGGACGATGAAAAACTGTTTTTT.